The 13 T cell receptor beta chains reported below all come from one sample, sequenced in a study of beta chain features in type 1 diabetes. The sequenced template was cDNA made from the entire isolated RNA. Method: immunoSEQ multiplex PCR; TCRdb's copy keeps in-frame clones and lacks some. The sample shows 250,000 to 350,000 clones, around 15% of them seen only once. Sequencing was performed on central memory CD4+ T cells from blood. The receptors come from a man between 25 and 39 years old in good health.

V is TRBV6-1 and J is TRBJ2-4; D might be TRBD1 or TRBD2, each matching 5 bases. Germline values: CDR1 MNHNS, CDR2 SASEGT. The CDR3 is 14 residues long. V lost 6 bases to trimming and J lost 9 bases, with 18 bases between them. In DNA form, the CDR3 reads TGTGCCAGCAGCCCGGGGCTGGGGGTAGCCATTCAGTACTTC. Translating gives CASSPGLGVAIQYF.

J is TRBJ1-2 and V is TRBV7-9, with a possible D match to TRBD1 (5 bases). This CDR3 has 14 residues. The germline V gene has CDR1 SEHNR and CDR2 FQNEAQ (reference sequence). V lost 5 bases to trimming and J lost 8 bases, with 18 bases between them. This chain's CDR3 is CASSPQLGGKGYTF. DNA for the CDR3: TGTGCCAGCAGCCCGCAACTGGGGGGAAAGGGCTACACCTTC.

The sample holds a few counts of this clone. The rearrangement joins TRBV6-5 to TRBJ2-7, with 10 bases fitting TRBD2. V dropped 5 bases and J dropped 0; count of bases not matched to a gene: 4. The CDR3 runs 15 residues. Germline loops: CDR1 MNHEY, CDR2 SVGAGI. The DNA for the CDR3 is TGTGCCAGCAGTCTACTAGCGGGGAACTCCTACGAGCAGTACGTC. This codes for CASSLLAGNSYEQYV.

V gene TRBV7-2 combines with J gene TRBJ1-2; possible D gene TRBD1, 6 bases. The CDR3 is 14 residues long. Deletions cut 2 bases from V and 3 bases from J, with 10 bases between. Germline V gives CDR1 SGHTA, CDR2 FQGNSA. CDR3 loop: CASSLQGLDYGYTF. The CDR3, as DNA: TGTGCCAGCAGCTTACAGGGGCTGGACTATGGCTACACCTTC.

Comment on this clone: Compared with germline, one end of the junction differs, possibly owing to a read error. At the DNA level, this CDR3 is encoded by other sequences in the same sample as well. This sequence joins TRBV25-1 and TRBJ1-6, with D possibly being TRBD1 (5 bases). Germline V gene lookup returns CDR1 MGHDK and CDR2 SYGVNS. The CDR3 has 16 residues. CDR3 in amino acids: CASSAAAAGGGSPLHF. The CDR3 coding sequence is TGTGCCAGTAGTGCCGCGGCAGCGGGCGGGGGTTCACCCCTCCACTTT.

The chain links TRBV27 to TRBJ2-3; 11 positions agree with TRBD2. Germline loops: CDR1 MNHEY, CDR2 SMNVEV (reference sequence). The CDR3 contains 18 residues. V was pared by 2 bases and J by 0 bases, with 7 bases of the junction left unmatched. CDR3 in DNA: TGTGCCAGCAGTTTAGCCCTAGCGGGGGGCCCTAGCACAGATACGCAGTATTTT. This translates into CASSLALAGGPSTDTQYF.

The sample holds a few counts of this clone. The chain couples TRBV21-1 to TRBJ1-6; TRBD1 reflects the table's D call only, with no check against the DNA. TRBV21-1 is annotated as a pseudogene. The CDR3 totals 17 residues. CDR3 nucleotide sequence: TGTGCCAGCAGCAAAGACCCCTTGACAGGGAGAGTTTCACCCCTCCACTTT. The encoded protein is CASSKDPLTGRVSPLHF.

This clone was counted a few times. J is TRBJ2-5 and V is TRBV15; D call uncertain. V was clipped by 7 bases and J by 0 bases, with 9 bases between them. The CDR3 contains 13 residues. Germline V gives CDR1 LNHNV, CDR2 YYDKDF (reference sequence). DNA of the CDR3: TGTGCCACCATAGGAAGGGACCAAGAGACCCAGTACTTC. The encoded protein is CATIGRDQETQYF.

The chain has TRBV14 and TRBJ2-5; D is possibly TRBD2 (6 bases). Germline V CDR1 and CDR2: SGHDN, FVKESK. This CDR3 spans 14 amino acids. V dropped 5 bases and J dropped 4 bases, with 14 bases sitting between them. CDR3 region: CASSLSAGPETQYF. In nucleotides, the CDR3 is TGTGCCAGCAGCTTATCGGCGGGACCAGAGACCCAGTACTTC.

CDR3 DNA: TGCGCCAGCAGCCAAGGAGGGGGACACGATCAGCCCCAGCATTTT. It encodes CASSQGGGHDQPQHF. The J gene is TRBJ1-5, the V gene TRBV4-3; possibly TRBD1 for D (6 bases). The V gene's germline CDR1 is LGHNA and CDR2 YSLEER. With 1 base removed from V and 5 bases from J, the gap between germline ends came to 12 bases. The CDR3 is made up of 15 amino acids.

The gene calls are TRBV6-1 and TRBJ1-5, with D unresolved. CDR1 and CDR2 from the germline V gene are MNHNS and SASEGT. This CDR3 contains 12 residues. Deletions cut 2 bases from V and 7 bases from J, with 6 bases between. CDR3 bases: TGTGCCAGCAGTGAACTCCGCCAGCCCCAGCATTTT. This translates into CASSELRQPQHF.

V and J are TRBV7-7 and TRBJ1-2; possibly TRBD1 for D (6 bases). The CDR3 loop spans 15 amino acids. Germline V gene lookup returns CDR1 SSHAT and CDR2 FNYEAQ (reference sequence). V lost 1 base and J lost 5, with 14 bases in between. CDR3 region: CASSLGGTSGYGYTF. The CDR3 nucleotides are TGTGCCAGCAGCTTAGGGGGGACAAGTGGTTATGGCTACACCTTC.

This clone has ten or more counts. In the same sample, other DNA sequences code for this CDR3. J is TRBJ1-4 and V is TRBV29-1; 10 positions match TRBD1. The ends lost 5 bases at V and 7 bases at J; junction bases unmatched: 1. The CDR3 has 12 amino acids. CDR1 and CDR2 (germline): SQVTM, ANQGSEA. The CDR3 DNA follows: TGCAGCGTTAGGACAGGGGGTGAAAAACTGTTTTTT. As protein: CSVRTGGEKLFF. The full variable domain, its missing parts supplied by reference TRBV29-1 and TRBJ1-4, is SAVISQKPSRDICQRGTSLTIQCQVDSQVTMMFWYRQQPGQSLTLIATANQGSEATYESGFVIDKFPISRPNLTFSTLTVSNMSPEDSSIYLCSVRTGGEKLFFGSGTQLSVL.